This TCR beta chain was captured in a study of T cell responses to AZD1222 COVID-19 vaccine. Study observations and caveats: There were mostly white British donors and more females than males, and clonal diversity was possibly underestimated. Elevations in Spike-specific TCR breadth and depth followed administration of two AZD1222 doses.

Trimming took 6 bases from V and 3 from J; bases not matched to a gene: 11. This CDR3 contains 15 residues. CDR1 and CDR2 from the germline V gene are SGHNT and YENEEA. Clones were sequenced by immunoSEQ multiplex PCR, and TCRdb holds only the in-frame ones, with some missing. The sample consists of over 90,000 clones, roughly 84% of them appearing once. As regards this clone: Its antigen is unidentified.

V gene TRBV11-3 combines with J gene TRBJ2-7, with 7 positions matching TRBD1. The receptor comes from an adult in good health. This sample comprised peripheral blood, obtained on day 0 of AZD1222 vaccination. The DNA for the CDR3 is TGTGCCAGCAGTCTAGACCGGGACAGCATCTACGAGCAGTACTTC. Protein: CASSLDRDSIYEQYF.